This T cell receptor (beta chain) was retrieved from a study of control samples from healthy donors and cancer patients. This clone was picked up one time. The table came from immunoSEQ multiplex PCR; TCRdb's copy has only in-frame clones and leaves some out. Altogether 95,000 to 150,000 clones are present, 70% to 90% being singletons, with the ten largest covering over 2.5%. The CDR3 loop spans 13 amino acids. With 7 bases removed from V and 5 bases from J, the gap between germline ends came to 11 bases. CDR1 MNHEY and CDR2 SMNVEV come from the germline V gene (reference sequence). The source is a man aged 60 to 75 in good health. Sequenced input: blood. The chain uses TRBV27 and TRBJ2-2; a weak D match, TRBD1 (5 bases). The CDR3 loop reads CASTLGVTGELFF. The CDR3 bases are TGTGCCAGCACCCTAGGGGTTACCGGGGAGCTGTTTTTT.